Below, 10 T cell receptor beta chains from the same sample are listed, as sequenced in a study of patients and donors after allogeneic stem cell transplantation. Using its own MiXCR run on the RT-PCR reads, TCRdb lists one record per CDR3 protein. The table lists about 40,000 distinct CDR3 sequences, 25% to 40% of them singletons. Sequencing was carried out using blood, either unsorted or a sorted T cell fraction (not recorded which). These receptors were taken from a human donor who was either an allogeneic HSCT recipient or a stem cell or donor lymphocyte infusion donor (not recorded which). It is not recorded whose cells these are; they may come from a transplant donor.

This clonotype was observed a handful of times. The V gene is TRBV25-1, the J gene TRBJ2-7; 7 bases agree with TRBD1. CDR1 is MGHDK, CDR2 SYGVNS, per germline. Germline trimming cut 1 base from V and 1 base from J; bases unmatched to any gene: 10. The CDR3 loop spans 17 amino acids. The CDR3 loop is CASSEFAGRQGSYEQYF. The CDR3 bases are TGTGCCAGCAGTGAATTCGCCGGAAGACAGGGATCCTACGAGCAGTACTTC.

This clonotype came up a few times. The chain joins TRBV7-2 to TRBJ1-1; 7 bases match TRBD1. Germline V gene data show CDR1 as SGHTA and CDR2 as FQGNSA. This CDR3 is built from 14 residues. V lost 5 bases and J lost 4; bases outside the gene matches: 7. CDR3 sequence reads: CASSPSQGSTEAFF. DNA of the CDR3: TGTGCCAGCAGCCCTTCACAGGGGAGCACTGAAGCTTTCTTT.

The J gene is TRBJ2-7, the V gene TRBV6-2 or TRBV6-3, with no clear D. Trimming took off 2 bases at V and 6 bases at J, with 11 bases between the two ends. Germline V gene sequence: CDR1 MNHEY, CDR2 SVGEGT. The CDR3 has 13 residues. CDR3 region: CASSYPGRLEQYF. For the CDR3, the DNA is TGTGCCAGCAGTTACCCTGGACGGCTCGAGCAGTACTTC.

There are a few counts of this clonotype. The gene calls are TRBV7-2 and TRBJ2-1; 8 nucleotides line up with TRBD2. Germline CDR1 SGHTA, CDR2 FQGNSA. The J segment lost 7 bases and the V segment lost 1 base, leaving 9 bases of the junction unmatched. This CDR3 has 16 amino acids. The CDR3 DNA follows: TGTGCCAGCAGCTTAGTCTCCGGACTAGCAAGGAATGAGCAGTTCTTC. It translates to CASSLVSGLARNEQFF.

The chain joins TRBV5-1 to TRBJ1-4; no reliable D call. The CDR3 is 13 residues long. Germline-derived CDR1 and CDR2 are SGHRS and YFSETQ. V shed 2 bases and J shed 7 bases, with 9 bases lying between them. The CDR3 region has the DNA TGCGCCAGCAGCTTAATAGACGGTGAAAAACTGTTTTTT. Translating gives CASSLIDGEKLFF. The complete variable domain, with remaining parts taken from reference TRBV5-1 and TRBJ1-4, reads KAGVTQTPRYLIKTRGQQVTLSCSPISGHRSVSWYQQTPGQGLQFLFEYFSETQRNKGNFPGRFSGRQFSNSRSEMNVSTLELGDSALYLCASSLIDGEKLFFGSGTQLSVL.

This clonotype has at least ten counts. The rearrangement links TRBV5-1 to TRBJ1-5, with D possibly TRBD1 on 5 matching bases. Trimming removed 3 bases from V and 6 bases from J, with 13 bases in between. Germline V gene lookup returns CDR1 SGHRS and CDR2 YFSETQ. The CDR3 consists of 14 residues. CDR3 DNA: TGCGCCAGCAGCTGGAGGCAGGGTTTTCAGCCCCAGCATTTT. It is translated as CASSWRQGFQPQHF.

The chain has TRBV24-1 and TRBJ1-6; D is perhaps TRBD1 (6 bases). CDR3 length: 13 amino acids. Trimming removed 6 bases from V and 9 bases from J, with 11 bases in between. Germline assignment: CDR1 KGHDR and CDR2 SFDVKD. Here the CDR3 reads CATSTGARSPLHF. DNA of the CDR3: TGTGCCACCAGTACGGGGGCGCGTTCACCCCTCCACTTT.

The chain links TRBV7-2 to TRBJ2-2; 7 bases match TRBD2. CDR1 is SGHTA, CDR2 FQGNSA, per germline. J lost 7 bases, V lost 0 bases, and 5 bases had no gene match. The CDR3 length is 15 residues. As DNA, the CDR3 is TGTGCCAGCAGCTTAGCCCTAGCGGTGAGCGGGGAGCTGTTTTTT. It specifies CASSLALAVSGELFF.

The chain combines TRBV28 with TRBJ2-3, with 14 bases matching TRBD2. This CDR3 is 15 amino acids long. The germline gives CDR1 MDHEN, CDR2 SYDVKM. Losses at the gene ends were 7 bases for V and 14 bases for J; bases not matched to a gene: 14. The CDR3 sequence is CASNQLGGLAGGGYF. As DNA, the CDR3 is TGTGCCAGCAACCAGCTAGGCGGACTAGCGGGAGGCGGGTATTTT.

The chain combines TRBV6-5 with TRBJ1-1; maybe TRBD1 (6 bases). Per germline, CDR1 MNHEY and CDR2 SVGAGI. This CDR3 is built from 12 residues. V shed 6 bases and J shed 8 bases, with 13 bases lying between them. CDR3 DNA sequence: TGTGCCAGCAGCACGAGAGGACAGGAAGCTTTCTTT. Its translation is CASSTRGQEAFF.